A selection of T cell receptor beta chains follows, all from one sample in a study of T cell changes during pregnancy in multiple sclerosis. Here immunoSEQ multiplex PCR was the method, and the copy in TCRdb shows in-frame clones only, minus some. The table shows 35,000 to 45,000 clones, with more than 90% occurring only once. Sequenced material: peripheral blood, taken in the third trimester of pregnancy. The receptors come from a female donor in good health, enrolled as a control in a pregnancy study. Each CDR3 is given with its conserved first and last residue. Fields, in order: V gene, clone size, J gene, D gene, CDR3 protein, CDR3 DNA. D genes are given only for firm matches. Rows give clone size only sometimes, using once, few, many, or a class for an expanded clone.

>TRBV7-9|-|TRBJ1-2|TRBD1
CASSLGGTAPYGYTF
TGTGCCAGCAGCTTGGGTGGGACAGCTCCCTATGGCTACACCTTC
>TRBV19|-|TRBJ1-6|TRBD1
CASSMYPSGTGGNSPLHF
TGTGCCAGTAGTATGTACCCCTCCGGGACAGGGGGTAATTCACCCCTCCACTTT
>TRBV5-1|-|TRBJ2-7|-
CASSYQEAYEQYF
TGCGCCAGCAGCTATCAAGAGGCCTACGAGCAGTACTTC
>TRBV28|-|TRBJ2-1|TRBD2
CASDSGTSGSNEQFF
TGTGCCAGTGACTCAGGGACTAGCGGGAGCAATGAGCAGTTCTTC
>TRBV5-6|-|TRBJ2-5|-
CASSSTKETQYF
TGTGCCAGCAGCTCAACAAAAGAGACCCAGTACTTC
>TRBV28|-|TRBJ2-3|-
CASSAPRGLTDTQYF
TGTGCCAGCAGCGCACCCCGGGGTCTCACAGATACGCAGTATTTT
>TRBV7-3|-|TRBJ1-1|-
CASSLNQGGGTEAFF
TGTGCCAGCAGCTTAAATCAAGGGGGGGGCACTGAAGCTTTCTTT
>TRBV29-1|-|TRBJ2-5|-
CSVVRARGVGETQYF
TGCAGCGTTGTTAGGGCCAGGGGGGTCGGAGAGACCCAGTACTTC
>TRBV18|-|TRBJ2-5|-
CASSPVGVGETQYF
TGTGCCAGCTCACCGGTCGGGGTTGGAGAGACCCAGTACTTC
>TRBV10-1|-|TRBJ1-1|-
CASSEGVSTEAFF
TGCGCCAGCAGTGAAGGGGTGAGCACTGAAGCTTTCTTT
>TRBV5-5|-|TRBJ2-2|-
CASSLIEAGELFF
TGTGCCAGCAGCCTGATAGAGGCCGGGGAGCTGTTTTTT
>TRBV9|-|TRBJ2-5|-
CASSVGVGAETQYF
TGTGCCAGCAGCGTCGGGGTGGGGGCCGAGACCCAGTACTTC
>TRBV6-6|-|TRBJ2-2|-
CASSFYRGGTGELFF
TGTGCCAGCAGTTTTTACAGGGGGGGGACCGGGGAGCTGTTTTTT
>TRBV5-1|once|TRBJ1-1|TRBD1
CASSLGTAWGNTEAFF
TGCGCCAGCAGCTTAGGGACAGCGTGGGGAAACACTGAAGCTTTCTTT
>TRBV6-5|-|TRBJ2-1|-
CASSYSGGPSYNEQFF
TGTGCCAGCAGTTACTCGGGGGGACCTTCCTACAATGAGCAGTTCTTC
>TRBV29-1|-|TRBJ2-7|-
CSVEETQGQYF
TGCAGCGTTGAAGAAACGCAGGGGCAGTACTTC
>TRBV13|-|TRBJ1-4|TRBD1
CASSLARGPPTNEKLFF
TGTGCCAGCAGCTTAGCTAGGGGGCCACCAACTAATGAAAAACTGTTTTTT
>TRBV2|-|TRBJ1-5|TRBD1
CASREGQGNQPQHF
TGTGCCAGCAGGGAGGGACAGGGCAATCAGCCCCAGCATTTT
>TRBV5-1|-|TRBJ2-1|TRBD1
CASSPGQLSYNEQFF
TGCGCCAGCAGCCCGGGACAGCTGTCCTACAATGAGCAGTTCTTC
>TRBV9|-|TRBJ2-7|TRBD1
CASSAGQGGTYEQYF
TGTGCCAGCAGCGCCGGACAGGGCGGGACCTACGAGCAGTACTTC
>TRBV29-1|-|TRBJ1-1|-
CSVAFQDKANTEAFF
TGCAGCGTTGCCTTTCAGGACAAGGCGAACACTGAAGCTTTCTTT
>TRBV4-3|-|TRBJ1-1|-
CASSRGGAAEAFF
TGCGCCAGCAGCCGGGGCGGGGCGGCCGAAGCTTTCTTT
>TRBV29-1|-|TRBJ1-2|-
CSVAPSGVRYGYTF
TGCAGCGTTGCGCCTTCAGGGGTGCGCTATGGCTACACCTTC
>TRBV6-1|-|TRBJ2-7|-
CASSVGGLGEQYF
TGTGCCAGCAGTGTAGGAGGGTTGGGCGAGCAGTACTTC